Shown below are 14 T cell receptor beta chains from a single sample sequenced in a study of blood T cell repertoires in COVID-19 (dated by TCRdb to the early 2020s). Receptors were amplified or captured by the immunoSEQ multiplex PCR assay. In TCRdb, the immuneACCESS table is reduced to in-frame sequences with V and J assigned. These tables do not hold every clone; where another copy was compared, an unresolved V gene accounts for under half, and the others remain unexplained. The sample table holds around 340,000 clones, of which around 88% were seen once. The ten largest clonotypes hold around 3% of the sample. Material: peripheral blood. The receptors come from a man in his thirties or forties with active or convalescent COVID-19.

The chain combines TRBV6-5 with TRBJ1-4; D is uncertain. Looked up from germline, CDR1 is MNHEY and CDR2 is SVGAGI. The V gene lost 6 bases and the J gene lost 8 bases, with 19 bases spanning the gap. The CDR3 extends over 15 amino acids. The CDR3 protein is CASRSTGWRLEKLFF. The DNA of the CDR3 is TGTGCCAGCAGGAGTACTGGATGGAGACTCGAAAAACTGTTTTTT.

In DNA form, the CDR3 reads TGTGCCAGCAGTGAAAGTCGGGGCTACGAGCAGTACTTC. It encodes CASSESRGYEQYF. The chain combines TRBV6-1 with TRBJ2-7; D may be TRBD2 (5 bases). Germline V gene sequence: CDR1 MNHNS, CDR2 SASEGT. Trimming took off 2 bases at V and 3 bases at J, with 8 bases between the two ends. This CDR3 region has 13 residues.

The chain combines TRBV7-8 with TRBJ1-2, with D perhaps matching TRBD1 (6 bases). Trimming pared 0 bases from V and 2 bases from J, leaving 13 bases between. The CDR3 runs 16 residues. Germline CDR1 is SGHVS and CDR2 is FQNEAQ. The CDR3, as DNA: TGTGCCAGCAGCTTAGCGTTGGGGGGGCTGAACTATGGCTACACCTTC. Protein: CASSLALGGLNYGYTF.

The genes are TRBV4-1 and TRBJ2-1, with a possible D match to TRBD2 (6 bases). Germline V gene data show CDR1 as MGHRA and CDR2 as YSYEKL. V was pared by 5 bases and J by 6 bases, with 11 bases between. The CDR3 runs 13 residues. CDR3 amino acids: CASSKGLPNEQFF. In nucleotides, the CDR3 is TGCGCCAGCAGCAAGGGACTTCCCAATGAGCAGTTCTTC.

The genes are TRBV30 and TRBJ1-6; D is unresolved. Germline-derived CDR1 and CDR2 are GTSNPN and SVGIG (reference sequence). Trimming stripped 5 bases from V and 0 bases from J, with 5 bases between. CDR3 length equals 13 residues. CDR3 residues: CAWVSSYNSPLHF. CDR3 sequence (DNA): TGTGCCTGGGTCAGCTCCTATAATTCACCCCTCCACTTT.

The chain employs TRBV2 and TRBJ1-5; TRBD1 is a possible D gene (5 bases). Germline lookup yields CDR1 SNHLY and CDR2 FYNNEI. This CDR3 has 15 amino acids. V was pared by 4 bases and J by 5 bases, with 15 bases between. CDR3 coding DNA: TGTGCCAGCAGTGTTTGGCGGGGGGGAGATCAGCCCCAGCATTTT. The encoded protein is CASSVWRGGDQPQHF.

This clone has only one observation. The DNA of the CDR3 is TGTGCCAGCGGCTCCGCAACAGGTCTAGATTCACCCCTCCACTTT. It encodes CASGSATGLDSPLHF. This rearrangement joins TRBV6-5 to TRBJ1-6, with a possible D match to TRBD1 (5 bases). Trimming removed 8 bases from V and 8 bases from J, with 19 bases in between. The CDR3 has 15 residues. Germline assignment: CDR1 MNHEY and CDR2 SVGAGI.

A remark on this clone: The same CDR3 is also encoded by other DNA sequences in this sample. The V call is TRBV19, the J call TRBJ2-1; 14 bases agree with TRBD2. The germline CDR1 and CDR2 sequences are LNHDA and SQIVND (reference sequence). The trim removed 3 bases at V and 7 bases at J, leaving 2 bases unmatched. The CDR3 extends over 15 amino acids. The CDR3 is CASSMGLAGVNEQFF. The CDR3 DNA is TGTGCCAGTAGTATGGGACTAGCGGGGGTTAATGAGCAGTTCTTC.

The chain joins TRBV27 to TRBJ2-5; the match to TRBD2 covers 7 bases. The junction had 15 bases not matched to a gene; V was cut back by 3 bases and J by 2 bases. Germline lookup yields CDR1 MNHEY and CDR2 SMNVEV (reference sequence). The CDR3 is 18 residues long. CDR3 DNA sequence: TGTGCCAGCAGTTTTCGTTGGTTAGGCGTCGGGGGGCAAGAGACCCAGTACTTC. Translating gives CASSFRWLGVGGQETQYF.

The rearrangement joins TRBV7-9 to TRBJ2-3, with D possibly TRBD1 on 6 matching bases. The CDR3 contains 17 residues. Trimming removed 3 bases from V and 2 bases from J, with 18 bases in between. Germline V gene sequence: CDR1 SEHNR, CDR2 FQNEAQ (reference sequence). The CDR3 sequence: CASSLFSGQYATDTQYF. CDR3 in DNA: TGTGCCAGCAGCTTGTTCAGCGGACAGTATGCCACAGATACGCAGTATTTT.

V usage is TRBV25-1 and J usage is TRBJ2-1, with D possibly matching TRBD2 (6 bases). V lost 3 bases, J lost 10 bases, and 19 bases lay in between. Germline assignment: CDR1 MGHDK and CDR2 SYGVNS. The CDR3 sequence is 15 residues long. CDR3 sequence: CASSDPTRGYREQFF. The CDR3 DNA is TGTGCCAGCAGTGACCCGACTAGAGGGTATCGGGAGCAGTTCTTC.

This sequence joins TRBV13 and TRBJ1-2, with 9 nucleotides matching TRBD1. The CDR3 contains 16 residues. Trimming removed 4 bases from V and 3 bases from J; junction bases left unmatched: 9. CDR1 is PRHDT and CDR2 is FYEKMQ in the germline V gene (reference sequence). The CDR3 loop reads CASSSIRTGVYYGYTF. The CDR3 DNA sequence: TGTGCCAGCAGCTCTATTAGGACAGGGGTGTACTATGGCTACACCTTC.

This chain joins TRBV19 and TRBJ1-3; maybe TRBD1 (6 bases). The CDR3 runs 16 residues. Looked up from germline, CDR1 is LNHDA and CDR2 is SQIVND (reference sequence). Trimming left V 2 bases short and J 8 bases short, with 19 bases between. The DNA for the CDR3 is TGTGCCAGTAGTATATTGGGGGCAGCCCGGGAGGACACCATATATTTT. Translating gives CASSILGAAREDTIYF.

This clone was recorded once. This chain joins TRBV5-4 and TRBJ2-3; 10 bases are shared with TRBD2. CDR3 length: 19 amino acids. CDR1 is SGHNT, CDR2 YYREEE, per germline (reference sequence). V was clipped by 4 bases and J by 1 base; unmatched bases: 15. The CDR3 here is CASSPMTAGGRMGTDTQYF. Here the CDR3 DNA reads TGTGCCAGCAGCCCCATGACAGCGGGGGGGCGGATGGGCACAGATACGCAGTATTTT. Based on the CDR3 plus reference TRBV5-4 and TRBJ2-3, the full variable domain is ETGVTQSPTHLIKTRGQQVTLRCSSQSGHNTVSWYQQALGQGPQFIFQYYREEENGRGNFPPRFSGLQFPNYSSELNVNALELDDSALYLCASSPMTAGGRMGTDTQYFGPGTRLTVL.